Here is one T cell receptor (beta chain) with its context. What it binds is not known. Trimming took 8 bases from V and 2 from J, leaving 8 bases between them. CDR1 is LNHNV, CDR2 YYDKDF, per germline (reference sequence). The CDR3 runs to 12 residues. This entry comes from a study of T-cell memory formation after mild COVID-19. The study, taken as a whole, reports: Pre-infection memory showed some responding clones, and this suggested that cross-reactive memory joined.

Each CDR3 protein gets one entry after TCRdb re-called the 5' RACE reads with MiXCR. The table shows about 250,000 distinct CDR3 sequences, with approximately 16% occurring only once. The gene calls are TRBV15 and TRBJ2-3, with unresolved D. The sequence was collected from a man between 18 and 35 years old who had mild COVID-19 (a few samples of this study predate the infection). Cell type and time point are not known. Sample: PBMCs or a T cell subset sorted from them (not recorded which). This chain's CDR3 is CATQETTDTQYF. The DNA for the CDR3 is TGTGCCACCCAAGAAACCACAGATACGCAGTATTTT.